The clone carrying this T cell receptor (beta chain) was seen a few times. The antigen remains undetermined. The CDR3 totals 14 residues. The germline CDR1 and CDR2 sequences are SGHRS and YFSETQ. With 1 base clipped from V and 8 bases from J, the junction kept 7 bases outside the gene matches. This entry belongs to a study of human T cells and chemical hapten exposure. In the study overall: Weekly scalp doses of diphenylcyclopropenone were given to patients during the roughly 25-week study. Study-wide points: Controls had significantly fewer large CDR3 similarity clusters than were formed by expanded TCRs. More PT1 expanded TCRs went with higher patch test scores.

Time point of the sample: patch test 1, 2 weeks after DPC sensitization. The sample's treatment: therapeutic diphenylcyclopropenone sensitization with weekly scalp DPC. Using its own MiXCR run on the RACE reads, TCRdb lists one record per CDR3 protein. The sample carries approximately 400,000 distinct CDR3 sequences, more than 4.5% recorded once. The chain is built from TRBV5-1 and TRBJ1-1, with 8 bases identical to TRBD1. Sequencing used whole blood, obtained in connection with sensitization to the hapten diphenylcyclopropenone (DPC). This TCR derives from a woman aged 45-60 years with alopecia areata. Some clones in this sample may be carry-over from other donors' samples. In DNA, the CDR3 is TGCGCCAGCAGCTTGACCGGGACAGGAAACGAAGCTTTCTTT. Its translation: CASSLTGTGNEAFF. The full variable domain, its missing parts supplied by reference TRBV5-1 and TRBJ1-1, is KAGVTQTPRYLIKTRGQQVTLSCSPISGHRSVSWYQQTPGQGLQFLFEYFSETQRNKGNFPGRFSGRQFSNSRSEMNVSTLELGDSALYLCASSLTGTGNEAFFGQGTRLTVV.